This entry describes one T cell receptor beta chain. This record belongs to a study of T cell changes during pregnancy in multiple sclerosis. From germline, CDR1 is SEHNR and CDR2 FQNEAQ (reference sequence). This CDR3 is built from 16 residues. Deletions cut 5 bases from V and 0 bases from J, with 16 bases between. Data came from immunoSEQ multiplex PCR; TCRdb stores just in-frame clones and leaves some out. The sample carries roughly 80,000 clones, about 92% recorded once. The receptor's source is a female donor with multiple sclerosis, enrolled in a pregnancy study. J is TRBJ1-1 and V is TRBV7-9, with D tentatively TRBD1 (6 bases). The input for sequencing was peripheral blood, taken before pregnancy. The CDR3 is CASSPTGGAVNTEAFF. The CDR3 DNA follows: TGTGCCAGCAGCCCCACCGGGGGGGCCGTGAACACTGAAGCTTTCTTT.